This entry lists 5 T cell receptor beta chains sequenced from one sample in a study of blood T cell repertoires in COVID-19. The data were produced by immunoSEQ multiplex PCR, yet TCRdb's version contains in-frame clones alone and is incomplete. The table has tens of thousands of clones, around 87% seen once. Sample: peripheral blood. These receptors all stem from a man between 45 and 60 years old with active COVID-19.

This rearrangement joins TRBV6-5 to TRBJ1-6; no definite D call. Between the trimmed V and J ends, which lost 2 bases and 7 bases, there was a span of 6 bases. The CDR3 covers 13 residues. Germline V lookup: CDR1 MNHEY, CDR2 SVGAGI. The CDR3 here is CASSYEANSPLHF. CDR3 bases: TGTGCCAGCAGTTACGAAGCCAATTCACCCCTCCACTTT.

This clone has just one count. The rearrangement uses TRBV28 and TRBJ1-5; D uncertain. The V and J ends lost 5 bases and 7 bases respectively, with 18 bases between them. Germline assignment: CDR1 MDHEN and CDR2 SYDVKM. This CDR3 is built from 15 residues. In DNA form, the CDR3 reads TGTGCCAGCAGTCAACGGCAGGCCCCCCTACAGCCCCAGCATTTT. Amino acids: CASSQRQAPLQPQHF.

The chain joins TRBV4-1 to TRBJ1-1; possibly TRBD1 for D (5 bases). V gave up 2 bases and J gave up 0 bases, with 16 bases separating them. The germline CDR1 and CDR2 sequences are MGHRA and YSYEKL. This CDR3 has 17 amino acids. CDR3 sequence (DNA): TGCGCCAGCAGCCAACCCGACCGCGGACAAATGAACACTGAAGCTTTCTTT. Translation: CASSQPDRGQMNTEAFF.

This chain connects TRBV27 to TRBJ2-3; 11 nucleotides agree with TRBD2. The germline gives CDR1 MNHEY, CDR2 SMNVEV (reference sequence). The J segment lost 3 bases and the V segment lost 2 bases, leaving 19 bases of the junction unmatched. The CDR3 runs to 21 residues. This chain's CDR3 is CASSLVAPEVVAGGRTDTQYF. The CDR3, as DNA: TGTGCCAGCAGTTTAGTTGCCCCTGAGGTAGTAGCGGGGGGGCGGACAGATACGCAGTATTTT.

The chain has TRBV5-1 and TRBJ2-3, with D unresolved. Germline CDR1 reads SGHRS; CDR2 reads YFSETQ. V gave up 0 bases and J gave up 5 bases, with 10 bases separating them. This CDR3 has 14 residues. The CDR3 DNA reads as TGCGCCAGCAGCTTGGGAATAGTCGAAGATACGCAGTATTTT. Protein product: CASSLGIVEDTQYF.